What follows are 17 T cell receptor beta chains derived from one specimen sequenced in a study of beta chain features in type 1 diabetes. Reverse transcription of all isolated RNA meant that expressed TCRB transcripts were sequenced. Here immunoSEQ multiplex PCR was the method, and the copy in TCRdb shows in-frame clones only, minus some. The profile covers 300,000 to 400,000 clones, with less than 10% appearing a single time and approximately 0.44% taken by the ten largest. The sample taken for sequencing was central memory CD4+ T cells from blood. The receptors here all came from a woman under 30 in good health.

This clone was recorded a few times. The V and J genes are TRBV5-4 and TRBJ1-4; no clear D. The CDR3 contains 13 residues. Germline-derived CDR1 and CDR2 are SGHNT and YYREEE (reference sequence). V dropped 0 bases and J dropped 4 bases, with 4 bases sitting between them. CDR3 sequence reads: CASSLDSNEKLFF. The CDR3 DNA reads TGTGCCAGCAGCTTGGACAGTAATGAAAAACTGTTTTTT.

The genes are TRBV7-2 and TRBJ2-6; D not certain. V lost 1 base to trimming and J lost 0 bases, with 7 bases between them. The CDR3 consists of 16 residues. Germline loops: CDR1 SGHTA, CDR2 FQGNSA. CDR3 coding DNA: TGTGCCAGCAGCTTAGGAGCCACCTCTGGGGCCAACGTCCTGACTTTC. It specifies CASSLGATSGANVLTF.

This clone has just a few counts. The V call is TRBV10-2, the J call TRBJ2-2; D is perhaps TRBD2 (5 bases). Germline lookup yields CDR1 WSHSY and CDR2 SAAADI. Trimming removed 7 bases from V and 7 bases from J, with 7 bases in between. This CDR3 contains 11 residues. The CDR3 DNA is TGCGCCAGCAAAGGAGGCGGGGAGCTGTTTTTT. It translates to CASKGGGELFF.

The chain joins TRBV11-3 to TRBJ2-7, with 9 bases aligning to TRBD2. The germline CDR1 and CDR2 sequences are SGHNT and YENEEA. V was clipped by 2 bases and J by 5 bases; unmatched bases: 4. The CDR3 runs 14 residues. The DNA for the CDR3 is TGTGCCAGCAGCTTAAGCGGGAGGAGGGACGAGCAGTACTTC. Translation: CASSLSGRRDEQYF.

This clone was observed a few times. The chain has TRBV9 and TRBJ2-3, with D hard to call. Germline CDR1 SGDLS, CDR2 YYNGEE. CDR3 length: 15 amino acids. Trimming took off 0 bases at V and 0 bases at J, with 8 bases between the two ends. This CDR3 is CASSVVTSSTDTQYF. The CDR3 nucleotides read TGTGCCAGCAGCGTAGTTACTTCAAGCACAGATACGCAGTATTTT.

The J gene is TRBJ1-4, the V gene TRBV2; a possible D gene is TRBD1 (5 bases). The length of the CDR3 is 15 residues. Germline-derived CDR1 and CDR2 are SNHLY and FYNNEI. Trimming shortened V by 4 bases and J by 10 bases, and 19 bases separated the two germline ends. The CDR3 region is CASSVTPGTFGKLFF. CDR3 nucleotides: TGTGCCAGCAGTGTCACACCAGGGACTTTCGGAAAACTGTTTTTT.

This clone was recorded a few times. CDR3 sequence reads: CASRDGLYEQYF. The CDR3 coding sequence is TGTGCCAGCAGGGACGGACTATACGAGCAGTACTTC. V is TRBV28 and J is TRBJ2-7; the D gene is possibly TRBD2 (6 bases). V was trimmed by 6 bases and J by 4 bases, leaving 10 bases between them. There are 12 residues in the CDR3. The germline V gene encodes CDR1 MDHEN and CDR2 SYDVKM. Filled out from reference TRBV28 and TRBJ2-7, the complete variable domain reads DVKVTQSSRYLVKRTGEKVFLECVQDMDHENMFWYRQDPGLGLRLIYFSYDVKMKEKGDIPEGYSVSREKKERFSLILESASTNQTSMYLCASRDGLYEQYFGPGTRLTVT.

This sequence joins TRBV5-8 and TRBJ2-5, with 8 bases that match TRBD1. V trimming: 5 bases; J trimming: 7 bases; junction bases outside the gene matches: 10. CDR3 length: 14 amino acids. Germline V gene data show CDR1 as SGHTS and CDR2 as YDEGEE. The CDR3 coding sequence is TGTGCCAGCAGGCGGGACAGGCCAGCGGGGACCCAGTACTTC. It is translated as CASRRDRPAGTQYF.

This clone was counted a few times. CDR3 in DNA: TGTGCCAGCAGCGCCCACAGGGGGGTCTATGGCTACACCTTC. Translated, it gives CASSAHRGVYGYTF. The chain combines TRBV9 with TRBJ1-2; 8 bases are a match to TRBD1. The CDR3 is 14 residues long. The junction had 5 bases not matched to a gene; V was cut back by 3 bases and J by 4 bases. In germline, CDR1 is SGDLS, CDR2 YYNGEE.

CDR3: CASSREGQEAGYTF. The CDR3 DNA reads as TGTGCCAGCAGCCGAGAGGGCCAGGAGGCTGGCTACACCTTC. The chain recombines TRBV5-4 with TRBJ1-2; D remains ambiguous. The CDR3 extends over 14 amino acids. V shed 4 bases and J shed 7 bases, with 17 bases lying between them. Germline CDR1 SGHNT, CDR2 YYREEE (reference sequence).

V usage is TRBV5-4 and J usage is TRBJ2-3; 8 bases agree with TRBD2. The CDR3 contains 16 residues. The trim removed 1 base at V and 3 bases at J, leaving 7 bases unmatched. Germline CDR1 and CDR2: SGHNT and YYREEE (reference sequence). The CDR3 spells CASSLRAGESTDTQYF. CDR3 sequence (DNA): TGTGCCAGCAGCTTGAGAGCGGGAGAGTCGACAGATACGCAGTATTTT.

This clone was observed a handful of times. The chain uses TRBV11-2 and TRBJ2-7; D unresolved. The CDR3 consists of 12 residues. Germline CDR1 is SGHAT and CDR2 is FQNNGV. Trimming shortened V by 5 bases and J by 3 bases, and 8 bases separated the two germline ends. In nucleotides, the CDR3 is TGTGCCAGCAGCGAAAGACACTACGAGCAGTACTTC. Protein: CASSERHYEQYF.

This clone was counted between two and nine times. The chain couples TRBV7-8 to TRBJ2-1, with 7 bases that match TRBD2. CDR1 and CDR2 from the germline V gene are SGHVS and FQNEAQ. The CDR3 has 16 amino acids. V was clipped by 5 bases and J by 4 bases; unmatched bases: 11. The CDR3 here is CASSQEWTSRYNEQFF. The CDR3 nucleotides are TGTGCCAGCAGCCAAGAGTGGACTAGTCGGTACAATGAGCAGTTCTTC.

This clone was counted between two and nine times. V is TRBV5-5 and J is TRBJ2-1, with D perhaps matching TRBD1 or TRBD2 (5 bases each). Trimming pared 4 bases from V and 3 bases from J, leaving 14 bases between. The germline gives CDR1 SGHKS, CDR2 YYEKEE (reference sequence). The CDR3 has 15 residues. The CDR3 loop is CASSQEGRGYNEQFF. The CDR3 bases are TGTGCCAGCAGCCAAGAGGGGCGAGGCTACAATGAGCAGTTCTTC.

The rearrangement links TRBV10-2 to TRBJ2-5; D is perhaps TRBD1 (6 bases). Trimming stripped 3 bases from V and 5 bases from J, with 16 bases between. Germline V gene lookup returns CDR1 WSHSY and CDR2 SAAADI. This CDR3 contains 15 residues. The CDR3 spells CASSDRGTPGETQYF. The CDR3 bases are TGCGCCAGCAGTGATAGGGGGACACCGGGTGAGACCCAGTACTTC.

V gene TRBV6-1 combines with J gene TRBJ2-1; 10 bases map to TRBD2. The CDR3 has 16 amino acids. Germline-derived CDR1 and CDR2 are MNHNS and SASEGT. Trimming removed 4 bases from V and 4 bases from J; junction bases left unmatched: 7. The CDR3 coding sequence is TGTGCCAGCAGTGGACGTCGGACTAGCGGTTACAATGAGCAGTTCTTC. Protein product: CASSGRRTSGYNEQFF.

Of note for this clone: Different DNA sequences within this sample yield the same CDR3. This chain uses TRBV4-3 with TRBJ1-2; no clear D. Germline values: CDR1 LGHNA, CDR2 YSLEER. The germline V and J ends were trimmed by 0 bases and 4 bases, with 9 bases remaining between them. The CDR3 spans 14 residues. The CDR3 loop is CASSQDPAPYGYTF. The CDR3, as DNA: TGCGCCAGCAGCCAAGACCCGGCCCCCTATGGCTACACCTTC.